The clone carrying this T cell receptor beta chain was counted a few times. Per germline, CDR1 WNHNN and CDR2 SYGVQD (reference sequence). The V and J ends lost 10 bases and 1 base respectively, with 23 bases between them. The CDR3 totals 16 residues. This sample was included in a study of early T cells in non-severe SARS-CoV-2 infection. TCRdb used MiXCR to reprocess the 5' RACE reads, holding one entry per CDR3 protein. The table has some 77,000 distinct CDR3 sequences, roughly a sixth seen once; the top ten hold 2.9%. The chain has TRBV10-1 and TRBJ2-7; a weak D match, TRBD2 (5 bases). Sequenced input: whole blood. This sequence was found in an adult who was a healthcare worker with PCR-confirmed SARS-CoV-2 infection or an uninfected control (not recorded which). The CDR3 DNA is TGCGCCACCGCGATACTAGTTCGAGACTCTTCCTACGAGCAGTACTTC. Its protein product is CATAILVRDSSYEQYF.